This is a list of T cell receptor beta chains from one sample in a study of T-cell memory formation after mild COVID-19. TCRdb processed the 5' RACE reads anew with MiXCR; each CDR3 protein has one entry. The sample carries around 180,000 distinct CDR3 sequences, roughly 20% recorded once. What was sequenced was PBMCs or a T cell subset sorted from them (not recorded which). The source is a man between 18 and 29 years old who had mild COVID-19 (a few samples of this study predate the infection). Cell type and time point are not known. The CDR3 runs from the conserved cysteine through the conserved F or W. The D gene is left open where the match is weak. Clone size is not always given. Where it is, it says once, few, many or a class for expanded clones.

TRBV4-3	TRBJ1-3	few	.	TGCGCCAGCAGCCCCCTAGTAGGACAAACGAACACCATATATTTT	CASSPLVGQTNTIYF
TRBV4-2	TRBJ1-2	few	.	TGTGCCAGCAGCCAGACCGTCGGGGGTCTCGAGAGGTCCTATGGCTACACCTTC	CASSQTVGGLERSYGYTF
TRBV20-1	TRBJ2-5	many	TRBD1	TGCAGTGCAGCACCTGGGACAGTCCAAGAGACCCAGTACTTC	CSAAPGTVQETQYF
TRBV24-1	TRBJ1-1	.	.	TGTGCCACCCGGGGGTCTCACACTGAAGCTTTCTTT	CATRGSHTEAFF
TRBV5-4	TRBJ1-6	.	TRBD1	TGTGCCAGCAGCTTAAAGGGGGCTTATAATTCACCCCTCCACTTT	CASSLKGAYNSPLHF
TRBV3-1	TRBJ1-5	.	.	TGTGCCAGCAGCCAAGGAGGTGACAGTTATAGCAATCAGCCCCAGCATTTT	CASSQGGDSYSNQPQHF
TRBV29-1	TRBJ1-2	few	.	TGCAGCGTTGCGGACTATGGCTACACCTTC	CSVADYGYTF
TRBV2	TRBJ2-5	few	.	TGTGCCAGCACTTGGGGTATGAGGGAGACCCAGTACTTC	CASTWGMRETQYF
TRBV11-2	TRBJ1-6	few	.	TGTGCCAGCAGCTTAGGACAGGACCATTATAATTCACCCCTCCACTTT	CASSLGQDHYNSPLHF
TRBV5-1	TRBJ2-3	many	.	TGCGCCAGCAGCAGGACATCTAGCACAGATACGCAGTATTTT	CASSRTSSTDTQYF
TRBV4-1	TRBJ1-2	.	.	TGCGCCAGCAGCCCACCCGGTACGACCAACTATGGCTACACCTTC	CASSPPGTTNYGYTF
TRBV3-1	TRBJ1-1	few	.	TGTGCCAGCAGCCAAGATGGGGGCCGCCACCGGAACACTGAAGCTTTCTTT	CASSQDGGRHRNTEAFF
TRBV5-1	TRBJ2-7	.	.	TGCGCCAGCAGCTTGGCCCAGGGCAGCTCCTACGAGCAGTACTTC	CASSLAQGSSYEQYF
TRBV15	TRBJ1-3	.	.	TGTGCCACCAGCAGAGATTGGCGAGTCTCTGGAAACACCATATATTTT	CATSRDWRVSGNTIYF
TRBV5-6	TRBJ2-3	.	.	TGTGCCAGCAGCTGGGGGGCAGATACGCAGTATTTT	CASSWGADTQYF
TRBV12-3/TRBV12-4	TRBJ2-1	.	.	TGTGCCAGCAGCCTTGGGCCAAACAGCCCCAATGAGCAGTTCTTC	CASSLGPNSPNEQFF
TRBV7-9	TRBJ1-6	few	.	TGTGCCAGCACCCCGGTTGGGGGGCTGTGGTCACCCCTCCACTTT	CASTPVGGLWSPLHF
TRBV7-2	TRBJ1-1	.	.	TGTGCCAGCAGCCGAGGGTGGGGGGCTGAAGCTTTCTTT	CASSRGWGAEAFF
TRBV10-3	TRBJ1-6	few	TRBD1	TGTGCCATCAGTGAGTCGGGACAGGCAATCTATAATTCACCCCTCCACTTT	CAISESGQAIYNSPLHF
TRBV5-1	TRBJ1-4	.	.	TGCGCCAGCAGCTTGGAATGGTTCGCTGAAAAACTGTTTTTT	CASSLEWFAEKLFF
TRBV9	TRBJ2-5	.	.	TGTGCCAGCAGCACCCCGGGGATTCAAGAGACCCAGTACTTC	CASSTPGIQETQYF
TRBV6-5	TRBJ1-5	.	.	TGTGCCAGCAGTCCCGCTGAGAGGGCTAACCAGCCCCAGCATTTT	CASSPAERANQPQHF
TRBV5-1	TRBJ2-3	.	TRBD2	TGCGCCCGCAGTACTAGCGGCAGCACAGATACGCAGTATTTT	CARSTSGSTDTQYF
TRBV5-4	TRBJ2-3	few	.	TGTGCCAGCAGGTCTGGCGGGGGCTCCACAGATACGCAGTATTTT	CASRSGGGSTDTQYF
TRBV7-2	TRBJ1-1	.	.	TGTGCCAGCAGCCTCAGCGGAAGCATGAACACTGAAGCTTTCTTT	CASSLSGSMNTEAFF
TRBV20-1	TRBJ2-3	few	TRBD1	TGCAGTGCTAGGGCAGGGGGCGCGTGGGATACGCAGTATTTT	CSARAGGAWDTQYF
TRBV4-3	TRBJ1-6	few	TRBD1	TGCGCCAGCAGCCAAGACAGGGGGGCGACACCCCTCCACTTT	CASSQDRGATPLHF
TRBV19	TRBJ2-2	many	.	TGTGCCAGTAGTGGGGTAGGGGGCACCGGGGAGCTGTTTTTT	CASSGVGGTGELFF
TRBV9	TRBJ2-5	.	.	TGTGCCAGCAGCGTAGACTCACAGTCAGAGACCCAGTACTTC	CASSVDSQSETQYF
TRBV10-3	TRBJ2-1	.	.	TGTGCCATCAGTGGGACAGACAATGAGCAGTTCTTC	CAISGTDNEQFF
TRBV15	TRBJ1-5	few	.	TGTGCCACCAGCAGATCACCTCGGCAGCCCCAGCATTTT	CATSRSPRQPQHF
TRBV5-1	TRBJ1-6	.	.	TGCGCCAGCAGAGGTGAGGGGGAGGATTCACCCCTCCACTTT	CASRGEGEDSPLHF
TRBV7-9	TRBJ2-5	few	.	TGTGCCAGCAGCCCCGAACGGGGAGCATCGTACCAAGAGACCCAGTACTTC	CASSPERGASYQETQYF
TRBV5-6	TRBJ2-7	.	.	TGTGCCAGCAGCTGGGGCCAGACCGAGCAGTACTTC	CASSWGQTEQYF
TRBV4-1	TRBJ2-1	few	.	TGCGCCAGCAGCCAAGTCGGTCAGGGTAGGGGGTGGGATGAGCAGTTCTTC	CASSQVGQGRGWDEQFF
TRBV19	TRBJ1-5	.	.	TGTGCCAGTAGTACCGAGACCGGGGTAGGGGCGCCCCAGCATTTT	CASSTETGVGAPQHF
TRBV12-3/TRBV12-4	TRBJ2-1	few	.	TGTGCCAGCAGTCAAGAGGACGGGAATGAGCAGTTCTTC	CASSQEDGNEQFF
TRBV4-3	TRBJ1-1	few	.	TGCGCCAGCAGCCACGGACAGATCAACACTGAAGCTTTCTTT	CASSHGQINTEAFF
TRBV10-1	TRBJ2-3	few	.	TGCGCCAGCGGACGAGGGGACCTGTTGCCTTATACGCAGTATTTT	CASGRGDLLPYTQYF
TRBV6-5	TRBJ2-5	.	.	TGTGCCAGCAGTTACTCGGTGTGGGGTGAGACCCAGTACTTC	CASSYSVWGETQYF
TRBV5-1	TRBJ2-5	.	.	TGCGCCAGCAGCTTGGCGTTTAGCCAAGAGACCCAGTACTTC	CASSLAFSQETQYF
TRBV7-2	TRBJ1-6	.	.	TGTGCCAGCAGCTTAAGGGGGGATTATAATTCACCCCTCCACTTT	CASSLRGDYNSPLHF
TRBV28	TRBJ2-1	few	TRBD2	TGTGCCAGCAGGGAACTAGCGGGGGACAGCTCCTACAATGAGCAGTTCTTC	CASRELAGDSSYNEQFF
TRBV12-3/TRBV12-4	TRBJ2-7	many	.	TGTGCCAGCAGTTTAGTAGGGGGGACATACGAGCAGTACTTC	CASSLVGGTYEQYF
TRBV20-1	TRBJ2-5	.	.	TGCAGTGCTAGTAAGGCATACCAAGAGACCCAGTACTTC	CSASKAYQETQYF
TRBV4-3	TRBJ2-3	.	.	TGCGCCAGCAGCCAAGAGGCCAGACCCGCTACAGATACGCAGTATTTT	CASSQEARPATDTQYF
TRBV7-2	TRBJ1-2	few	.	TGTGCCAGCAGCGTCGGGGGGCCTTATGGCTACACCTTC	CASSVGGPYGYTF
TRBV5-1	TRBJ2-5	.	TRBD2	TGCGCCAGCAGCGAAACGCCGACTAGCGGGGGGGCCCGAGGGACCCAGTACTTC	CASSETPTSGGARGTQYF
TRBV27	TRBJ2-2	.	TRBD1	TGTGCCAGCAGTGCCCGGGGGACAGGGGGGCAAACGAACACCGGGGAGCTGTTTTTT	CASSARGTGGQTNTGELFF
TRBV12-3/TRBV12-4	TRBJ2-7	.	TRBD1	TGTGCCAGCATCTCGACAGGGGGGTTCGAGCAGTACTTC	CASISTGGFEQYF
TRBV11-2	TRBJ2-7	few	TRBD1	TGTGCCAGCAGCGCCTGGACAGGGTTCGGAACCTTC	CASSAWTGFGTF
TRBV10-3	TRBJ1-1	few	.	TGTGCCATCAGTGAGTCGAACAGTGAAGCTTTCTTT	CAISESNSEAFF
TRBV7-8	TRBJ1-5	.	.	TGTGCCAGCAGCTTAGGGGGGCTTTGGCAGCCCCAGCATTTT	CASSLGGLWQPQHF
TRBV12-3/TRBV12-4	TRBJ2-2	few	.	TGTGCCAGCACCTTGACAGAGAACACCGGGGAGCTGTTTTTT	CASTLTENTGELFF
TRBV5-1	TRBJ2-3	.	.	TGCGCCAGTTCCCCTACGGCTAGTCGAGATACGCAGTATTTT	CASSPTASRDTQYF